These T cell receptor beta chains were read from a single sample in a study of Ad26.COV2.S vaccination and SARS-CoV-2 variants. TCRdb's copy holds only in-frame clones and misses some; the assay was immunoSEQ multiplex PCR. The sample shows about 350,000 clones, roughly 94% of them seen only once. The source material was peripheral blood, sampled after recovery from COVID-19. The receptors were sampled from a human donor who had recovered from COVID-19. Each CDR3 is given with its conserved first and last residue. Each record gives: J gene, D gene, V gene, clone size, CDR3 DNA, CDR3 protein. A D gene is named only where the DNA matches it firmly. Size tells how often a clone was seen (once, few, many) or the class of an expanded clone, and some rows leave it out.

j_gene: TRBJ1-6; d_gene: .; v_gene: TRBV6-5; abundance: .; CDR3nt: TGTGCCAGCAGCCATTCTCTGCGGAATAATTCACCCCTCCACTTT; CDR3aa: CASSHSLRNNSPLHF
j_gene: TRBJ1-3; d_gene: .; v_gene: TRBV19; abundance: .; CDR3nt: TGTGCCAGTAGTCCGAGCAGCGGCCTCGGTGGAAACACCATATATTTT; CDR3aa: CASSPSSGLGGNTIYF
j_gene: TRBJ1-1; d_gene: .; v_gene: TRBV30; abundance: .; CDR3nt: TGTGCCTGGAGTGTCGCCGGGGTATGGTGCACTGAAGCTTTCTTT; CDR3aa: CAWSVAGVWCTEAFF
j_gene: TRBJ1-5; d_gene: .; v_gene: TRBV7-8; abundance: .; CDR3nt: TGTGCCAGCAGCTTATCGGCGTCTGGATTCCAGCCCCAGCATTTT; CDR3aa: CASSLSASGFQPQHF
j_gene: TRBJ2-5; d_gene: .; v_gene: TRBV3-1/TRBV3-2; abundance: .; CDR3nt: TGTGCCAGCAGCCTCGCAGGGGGGACACAAGAGACCCAGTACTTC; CDR3aa: CASSLAGGTQETQYF
j_gene: TRBJ1-1; d_gene: TRBD1; v_gene: TRBV11-2; abundance: .; CDR3nt: TGTGCCAGCAGGTCCCCGCTAGGGGGCGAGTTAGGCACTGAAGCTTTCTTT; CDR3aa: CASRSPLGGELGTEAFF
j_gene: TRBJ2-3; d_gene: .; v_gene: TRBV6-2/TRBV6-3; abundance: .; CDR3nt: TGTGCCAGCAGTCAAGGCACAGATACGCAGTATTTT; CDR3aa: CASSQGTDTQYF
j_gene: TRBJ2-5; d_gene: .; v_gene: TRBV7-2; abundance: .; CDR3nt: TGTGCCAGCAGCTTACTTTGGGAGACCCAGTACTTC; CDR3aa: CASSLLWETQYF
j_gene: TRBJ2-7; d_gene: TRBD2; v_gene: TRBV27; abundance: .; CDR3nt: TGTGCCAGCAGTCGGGGGGAGGGCTTGCAGTACTTC; CDR3aa: CASSRGEGLQYF
j_gene: TRBJ2-3; d_gene: TRBD2; v_gene: TRBV27; abundance: .; CDR3nt: TGTGCCAGCAGATCGGGGAGCGGGGGGTCTGGAGATACGCAGTATTTT; CDR3aa: CASRSGSGGSGDTQYF
j_gene: TRBJ1-2; d_gene: .; v_gene: TRBV5-1; abundance: .; CDR3nt: TGCGCCAGCAGCTTGGACAATATTGGCTATGGCTACACCTTC; CDR3aa: CASSLDNIGYGYTF
j_gene: TRBJ2-3; d_gene: TRBD1; v_gene: TRBV27; abundance: .; CDR3nt: TGTGCCAGCAGTACAGGGGTGGGGCAGTATTTT; CDR3aa: CASSTGVGQYF
j_gene: TRBJ2-2; d_gene: .; v_gene: TRBV27; abundance: .; CDR3nt: TGTGCCAGCTCGAGGGTTTCCGGGGAGCTGTTTTTT; CDR3aa: CASSRVSGELFF
j_gene: TRBJ2-7; d_gene: TRBD1; v_gene: TRBV6-5; abundance: .; CDR3nt: TGTGCCAGCAGTTATTTTCCGGGACAGACATTATACGAGCAGTACTTC; CDR3aa: CASSYFPGQTLYEQYF
j_gene: TRBJ2-3; d_gene: TRBD2; v_gene: TRBV13; abundance: .; CDR3nt: TGTGCCAGCAGCTTAGCCGGGGGGGCAGGAGATACGCAGTATTTT; CDR3aa: CASSLAGGAGDTQYF
j_gene: TRBJ1-6; d_gene: TRBD1; v_gene: TRBV11-2; abundance: .; CDR3nt: TGTGCCAGCAGCTTAACTGACAGGGGAAATTCACCCCTCCACTTT; CDR3aa: CASSLTDRGNSPLHF
j_gene: TRBJ2-7; d_gene: .; v_gene: TRBV6-4; abundance: .; CDR3nt: TGTGCCAGCAGTGCCCGCCCGGGGTCCGAGCAGTACTTC; CDR3aa: CASSARPGSEQYF
j_gene: TRBJ1-2; d_gene: .; v_gene: TRBV15; abundance: .; CDR3nt: TGTGCCACCAGCTCTCGCACAGGAGACGCGGGTGGCTACACCTTC; CDR3aa: CATSSRTGDAGGYTF
j_gene: TRBJ1-6; d_gene: TRBD1; v_gene: TRBV7-9; abundance: .; CDR3nt: TGTGCCAGCACCCCCACCGGGACAGTTAATTCACCCCTCCACTTT; CDR3aa: CASTPTGTVNSPLHF
j_gene: TRBJ1-2; d_gene: .; v_gene: TRBV5-6; abundance: .; CDR3nt: TGTGCCATGAAGTATTGGGACCTCAACTATGGCTACACCTTC; CDR3aa: CAMKYWDLNYGYTF
j_gene: TRBJ2-7; d_gene: TRBD1; v_gene: TRBV9; abundance: .; CDR3nt: TGTGCCAGCAGTGCCGGGACAGGGAGCGAGCAGTACTTC; CDR3aa: CASSAGTGSEQYF
j_gene: TRBJ2-7; d_gene: .; v_gene: TRBV3-1/TRBV3-2; abundance: .; CDR3nt: TGTGCCAGCAGCCAAGATCCAGGACAATCCTACGAGCAGTACTTC; CDR3aa: CASSQDPGQSYEQYF
j_gene: TRBJ2-3; d_gene: .; v_gene: TRBV7-3; abundance: .; CDR3nt: TGTGCCAGCAGCAGGGGGGGCGGCACAGATACGCAGTATTTT; CDR3aa: CASSRGGGTDTQYF
j_gene: TRBJ1-3; d_gene: .; v_gene: TRBV5-1; abundance: .; CDR3nt: TGCGCCAGCAGCTCCGACAGTGGAAACACCATATATTTT; CDR3aa: CASSSDSGNTIYF
j_gene: TRBJ2-5; d_gene: TRBD2; v_gene: TRBV11-2; abundance: .; CDR3nt: TGTGCCAGCAGCTTGGCGACTCGGGGAGGGGAGACCCAGTACTTC; CDR3aa: CASSLATRGGETQYF
j_gene: TRBJ1-2; d_gene: .; v_gene: TRBV4-1; abundance: .; CDR3nt: TGCGCCAGCAGCCAAGCCGGGGGGGGCGCGGATGGCTACACCTTC; CDR3aa: CASSQAGGGADGYTF
j_gene: TRBJ2-3; d_gene: TRBD1; v_gene: TRBV7-9; abundance: .; CDR3nt: TGTGCCAGCAGCCCCGGACAGGGGGGAACAGATACGCAGTATTTT; CDR3aa: CASSPGQGGTDTQYF
j_gene: TRBJ1-2; d_gene: TRBD1; v_gene: TRBV3-1/TRBV3-2; abundance: once; CDR3nt: TGTGCCAGCAGCTATGGGACAGGGGATGATGGCTACACCTTC; CDR3aa: CASSYGTGDDGYTF
j_gene: TRBJ2-5; d_gene: .; v_gene: TRBV7-9; abundance: .; CDR3nt: TGTGCCAGCAGCCTAACGACAGGCAAAGAGACCCAGTACTTC; CDR3aa: CASSLTTGKETQYF
j_gene: TRBJ1-3; d_gene: .; v_gene: TRBV14; abundance: .; CDR3nt: TGTGCCAGCAGCCAAGATGGACGGGACTTCTCTGGAAACACCATATATTTT; CDR3aa: CASSQDGRDFSGNTIYF
j_gene: TRBJ1-5; d_gene: .; v_gene: TRBV7-2; abundance: .; CDR3nt: TGTGCCAGCAGCACTGGGACATTTAGCAATCAGCCCCAGCATTTT; CDR3aa: CASSTGTFSNQPQHF
j_gene: TRBJ2-4; d_gene: .; v_gene: TRBV4-1; abundance: .; CDR3nt: TGCGCCAGCAGCCAAGGAGACCGCTCCCTAAAAAACATTCAGTACTTC; CDR3aa: CASSQGDRSLKNIQYF
j_gene: TRBJ2-3; d_gene: .; v_gene: TRBV6-6; abundance: .; CDR3nt: TGTGCCAGCAGTTACGGTACAGATACGCAGTATTTT; CDR3aa: CASSYGTDTQYF
j_gene: TRBJ1-5; d_gene: .; v_gene: TRBV27; abundance: .; CDR3nt: TGTGCCAGCAGTTTATCGTTCGGGGAATACGAACAGCCCCAGCATTTT; CDR3aa: CASSLSFGEYEQPQHF
j_gene: TRBJ2-7; d_gene: TRBD2; v_gene: TRBV13; abundance: .; CDR3nt: TGTGCCAGCAGCTTAGGCCTAGCGGGGGGGCTTGTCGAGCAGTACTTC; CDR3aa: CASSLGLAGGLVEQYF
j_gene: TRBJ1-6; d_gene: .; v_gene: TRBV7-8; abundance: few; CDR3nt: TGTGCCAGCAGCTTAAGGCAGGGTAATTCACCCCTCCACTTT; CDR3aa: CASSLRQGNSPLHF
j_gene: TRBJ1-2; d_gene: .; v_gene: TRBV4-1; abundance: .; CDR3nt: TGCGCCAGCAGCCAAGAAGTCCAGGGTCGAAGGGGCTACACCTTC; CDR3aa: CASSQEVQGRRGYTF